The sequence of this T cell receptor beta chain was determined in a study of human CD8 memory T cell subsets. Production of TCR beta libraries used UMI-labeled 5' RACE as the method. TCRdb re-called the 5' RACE reads; every CDR3 protein appears as one record, without DNA. The specimen's table records about 18,000 distinct CDR3 sequences. In each subset, RNA was taken from duplicate vials, each of 150,000 sorted CD8+ T cells. The sequence derives from a human donor in good health. Material for sequencing was CD8+ T cells from PBMCs.

CDR3 amino acids: CASSLRGDTEAFF. The chain couples TRBV28 to TRBJ1-1; TCRdb gives TRBD1 as the D gene, but with no DNA this cannot be confirmed. The CDR3 extends over 13 amino acids. Germline-derived CDR1 and CDR2 are MDHEN and SYDVKM. The variable domain in full, with the rest retrieved from reference TRBV28 and TRBJ1-1, is DVKVTQSSRYLVKRTGEKVFLECVQDMDHENMFWYRQDPGLGLRLIYFSYDVKMKEKGDIPEGYSVSREKKERFSLILESASTNQTSMYLCASSLRGDTEAFFGQGTRLTVV.